This is a list of T cell receptor beta chains from one sample in a study of CD8+CD57+ T cells in acquired aplastic anemia. TCRdb reanalysed the reads using MiXCR and keeps one entry per CDR3 protein. The sample lists about 240,000 distinct CDR3 sequences; roughly half were seen once. Sequenced: sorted CD4+, CD8+, or CD8+CD57+ T cells (not recorded which) from PBMCs. These receptor sequences come from a human donor with aplastic anemia. Each CDR3 is given with its conserved first and last residue. D genes are given only for firm matches. Some rows mark clone size as missing; the rest say once, few, many or name a class of expanded clone.

>TRBD1|.|TRBV6-1|TRBJ2-7
TGTGCCAGCAGTTTAAGGGACAGTAGGGGAAGGTCCTACGAGCAGTACTTC
CASSLRDSRGRSYEQYF
>.|many|TRBV2|TRBJ1-1
TGTGCCAGGAGAGACCTGGGCGGCAACACTGAAGCTTTCTTT
CARRDLGGNTEAFF
>TRBD1|few|TRBV15|TRBJ2-7
TGTGCCACCAGCAGAGACAGGACAGGGACTTACGAGCAGTACTTC
CATSRDRTGTYEQYF
>.|many|TRBV24-1|TRBJ1-1
TGTGCCACCCGAGCGGGCCAGAACACTGAAGCTTTCTTT
CATRAGQNTEAFF
>TRBD2|many|TRBV11-2|TRBJ2-3
TGTGCCAGCAGCTTCAATACCAGGGAGGGAGATACGCAGTATTTT
CASSFNTREGDTQYF
>TRBD1|many|TRBV30|TRBJ1-2
TGTGCCTGGGACAGGGGGCATGGCTACACCTTC
CAWDRGHGYTF
>.|.|TRBV19|TRBJ1-2
TGTGCCAGTCAGGGCGGCAACTATGGCTACACCTTC
CASQGGNYGYTF
>TRBD1|.|TRBV5-6|TRBJ1-2
TGTGCCAGCAGCTCTACCCGGGACAGAAACTATGGCTACACCTTC
CASSSTRDRNYGYTF
>.|.|TRBV2|TRBJ1-6
TGTGCCATCTACGGGGGGGCCGCTTCACCCCTCCACTTT
CAIYGGAASPLHF
>.|.|TRBV2|TRBJ1-3
TGTGCCAGTAACTCTGGAAACACCATATATTTT
CASNSGNTIYF
>TRBD2|many|TRBV29-1|TRBJ2-5
TGCAGCGTTGTATTGCGGGGGGCGGGGGAGACCCAGTACTTC
CSVVLRGAGETQYF
>TRBD1|.|TRBV5-1|TRBJ2-5
TGCGCCAGCGACCAGGGACAGGGGGCCCTATACCAAGAGACCCAGTACTTC
CASDQGQGALYQETQYF